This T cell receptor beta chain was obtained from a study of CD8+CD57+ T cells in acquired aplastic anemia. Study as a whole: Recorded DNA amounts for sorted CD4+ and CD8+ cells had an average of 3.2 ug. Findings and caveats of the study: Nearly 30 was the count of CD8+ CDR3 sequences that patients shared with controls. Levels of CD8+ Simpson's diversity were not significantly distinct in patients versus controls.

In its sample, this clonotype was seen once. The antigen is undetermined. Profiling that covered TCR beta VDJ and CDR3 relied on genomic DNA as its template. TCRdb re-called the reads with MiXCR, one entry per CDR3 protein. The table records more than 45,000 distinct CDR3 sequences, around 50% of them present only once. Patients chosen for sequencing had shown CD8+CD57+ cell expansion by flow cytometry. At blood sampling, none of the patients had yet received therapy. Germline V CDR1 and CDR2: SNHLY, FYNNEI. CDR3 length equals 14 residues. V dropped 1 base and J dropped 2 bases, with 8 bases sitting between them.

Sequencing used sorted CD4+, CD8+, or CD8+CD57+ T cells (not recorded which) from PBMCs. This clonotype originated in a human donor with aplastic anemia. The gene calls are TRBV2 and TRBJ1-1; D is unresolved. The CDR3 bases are TGTGCCAGCAGTGAAGGGGAACAAAACACTGAAGCTTTCTTT. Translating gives CASSEGEQNTEAFF.